This section outlines one T cell receptor (beta chain) sequence together with its context. V was pared by 5 bases and J by 3 bases, with 11 bases between. This CDR3 spans 13 amino acids. This entry comes from a study of blood T cell repertoires in COVID-19. Sequencing was performed with immunoSEQ multiplex PCR; in TCRdb, only in-frame clones are kept and a portion is missing. Among about 200,000 clones, roughly 80% were seen once, and the ten largest hold roughly a tenth. This TCR came from a woman over 75 with acute or convalescent COVID-19. Sequences were obtained from peripheral blood. The J gene is TRBJ2-7, the V gene TRBV12-3 or TRBV12-4; TRBD2 is a possible D gene (5 bases). The CDR3 loop is CASSGLTLYEQYF. In DNA form, the CDR3 reads TGTGCCAGCAGTGGACTTACTCTCTACGAGCAGTACTTC.